The sequence of this T cell receptor beta chain was determined in a study of T cell repertoires and HLA-DP antigens. General study points: Total CD4+ responders were stimulated by HeLa antigen-presenting cells. Average cumulative frequency of previously undetected clones was 30% to 40% against one allele and more than 50% against the other.

Per germline, CDR1 SEHNR and CDR2 FQNEAQ (reference sequence). The germline V and J ends were trimmed by 0 bases and 7 bases, with 10 bases remaining between them. This CDR3 has 14 amino acids. Comment on this clone: Its antigen remains unidentified.

Libraries were prepared by immunoSEQ multiplex PCR; TCRdb keeps only in-frame clonotypes and omits some of them. The table has approximately 110,000 clones, 90% to 95% seen once; the top ten hold approximately 0.29%. The J gene is TRBJ1-3, the V gene TRBV7-9; unclear D gene. Source material: CD4+ T cells from PBMCs. The TCR was taken from a woman in her late teens or twenties in good health and CMV-seronegative. The CDR3 bases are TGTGCCAGCAGCTTAGCGCGGCCCGGGAACACCATATATTTT. It specifies CASSLARPGNTIYF. Variable domain in full (rest from reference TRBV7-9 and TRBJ1-3): DTGVSQNPRHKITKRGQNVTFRCDPISEHNRLYWYRQTLGQGPEFLTYFQNEAQLEKSRLLSDRFSAERPKGSFSTLEIQRTEQGDSAMYLCASSLARPGNTIYFGEGSWLTVV.